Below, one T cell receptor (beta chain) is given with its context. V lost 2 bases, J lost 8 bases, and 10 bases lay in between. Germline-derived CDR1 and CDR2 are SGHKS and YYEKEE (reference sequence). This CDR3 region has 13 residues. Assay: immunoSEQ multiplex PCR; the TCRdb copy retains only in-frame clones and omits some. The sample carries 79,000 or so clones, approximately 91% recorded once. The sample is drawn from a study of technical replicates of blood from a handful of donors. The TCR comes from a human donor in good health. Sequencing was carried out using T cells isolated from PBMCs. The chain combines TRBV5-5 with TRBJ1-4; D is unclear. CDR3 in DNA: TGTGCCAGCAGCTTAGCCCACGGGGAAAAACTGTTTTTT. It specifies CASSLAHGEKLFF.